These 27 T cell receptor beta chains originate from one sample sequenced in a study of blood T cell repertoires in COVID-19. The protocol was immunoSEQ multiplex PCR, while the TCRdb copy is restricted to in-frame clones and leaves out a portion. The sample contains 150,000 or so clones, approximately 92% of which appear only once. The sequencing sample was made of peripheral blood. These receptors came from a woman in her forties or fifties with acute or convalescent COVID-19.

The V gene is TRBV5-4, the J gene TRBJ2-7, with 9 bases fitting TRBD1. J lost 3 bases, V lost 3 bases, and 7 bases had no gene match. Per germline, CDR1 SGHNT and CDR2 YYREEE (reference sequence). The CDR3 length is 15 residues. The CDR3 is CASSSHPGQGYEQYF. CDR3 in DNA: TGTGCCAGCAGCTCTCATCCGGGACAGGGCTACGAGCAGTACTTC.

This chain connects TRBV2 to TRBJ1-2; 9 bases line up with TRBD1. CDR1 is SNHLY, CDR2 FYNNEI, per germline. Germline trimming cut 5 bases from V and 8 bases from J; bases unmatched to any gene: 6. The length of the CDR3 is 13 residues. The CDR3 reads CASSFRDREGYTF. Here the CDR3 DNA reads TGTGCCAGCAGTTTTCGGGACAGGGAGGGCTACACCTTC.

V usage is TRBV5-5 and J usage is TRBJ1-2, with 7 nucleotides matching TRBD1. V lost 2 bases and J lost 4; bases outside the gene matches: 2. This CDR3 region has 13 residues. CDR1 is SGHKS and CDR2 is YYEKEE in the germline V gene (reference sequence). In DNA form, the CDR3 reads TGTGCCAGCAGCTTTACAGGGGCCTATGGCTACACCTTC. Protein sequence: CASSFTGAYGYTF.

This sequence joins TRBV7-8 and TRBJ2-3; D unclear. V was trimmed by 1 base and J by 6 bases, leaving 20 bases between them. The CDR3 is 17 residues long. CDR1 and CDR2 from the germline V gene are SGHVS and FQNEAQ. The CDR3 loop reads CASSLVRIKRLSDTQYF. CDR3 DNA sequence: TGTGCCAGCAGCTTAGTGCGAATCAAGCGATTATCGGATACGCAGTATTTT.

The rearrangement links TRBV2 to TRBJ2-7, with 11 bases that match TRBD2. The V gene end was trimmed by 7 bases and the J gene end by 7 bases; junction bases not matched to a gene: 12. The CDR3 extends over 15 amino acids. Germline V gene sequence: CDR1 SNHLY, CDR2 FYNNEI. CDR3 sequence (DNA): TGTGCCAGCACTCAAGGGGGACTAGCGGTGAGGGAGCAGTACTTC. This encodes CASTQGGLAVREQYF.

V and J are TRBV19 and TRBJ2-2, with no clear D. Germline V gene lookup returns CDR1 LNHDA and CDR2 SQIVND (reference sequence). CDR3 length: 15 amino acids. V lost 4 bases and J lost 3, with 12 bases in between. The CDR3 nucleotides read TGTGCCAGTAGTACACTACGACTCTACACCGGGGAGCTGTTTTTT. Translating gives CASSTLRLYTGELFF.

V is TRBV18 and J is TRBJ2-1, with TRBD2 matching 7 bases. This CDR3 region has 16 residues. Germline V gives CDR1 KGHSH, CDR2 LQKENI. V was pared by 6 bases and J by 1 base, with 9 bases of the junction left unmatched. In DNA, the CDR3 is TGTGCCAGCTCCCCGGGGGAGGGGAGATCCTACAATGAGCAGTTCTTC. Its protein is CASSPGEGRSYNEQFF.

The chain links TRBV3-1 (or the pseudogene TRBV3-2) to TRBJ1-4, with D perhaps matching TRBD1 (5 bases). The CDR3 length is 14 residues. The ends were cut back, 4 bases at V and 8 bases at J, with 14 bases in the middle. From germline, CDR1 is LGHDT and CDR2 YNNKEL (reference sequence). The CDR3 protein is CASSPPGPWEKLFF. In DNA, the CDR3 is TGTGCCAGCAGCCCCCCAGGGCCGTGGGAAAAACTGTTTTTT.

The genes are TRBV19 and TRBJ2-6; TRBD2 might be the D (5 bases). The CDR3 is 16 amino acids. Germline CDR1 LNHDA, CDR2 SQIVND (reference sequence). Trimming left V 4 bases short and J 4 bases short, with 14 bases between. The CDR3 sequence is CASSTRGASGANVLTF. The CDR3 DNA sequence: TGTGCCAGTAGTACCCGGGGAGCTTCAGGGGCCAACGTCCTGACTTTC. The full variable domain, rest sourced from reference TRBV19 and TRBJ2-6, is DGGITQSPKYLFRKEGQNVTLSCEQNLNHDAMYWYRQDPGQGLRLIYYSQIVNDFQKGDIAEGYSVSREKKESFPLTVTSAQKNPTAFYLCASSTRGASGANVLTFGAGSRLTVL.

This clone has only one observation. J is TRBJ1-1 and V is TRBV2; 7 bases fit TRBD1. Germline V gene data show CDR1 as SNHLY and CDR2 as FYNNEI. This CDR3 has 14 residues. The ends lost 10 bases at V and 1 base at J; junction bases unmatched: 9. The CDR3 region is CATASRTGNTEAFF. The CDR3 nucleotides read TGTGCCACGGCTAGTAGGACAGGGAACACTGAAGCTTTCTTT.

The rearrangement joins TRBV7-8 to TRBJ1-2, with D possibly TRBD1 on 5 matching bases. V was shortened by 5 bases and J by 0 bases, with 22 bases between the two germline ends. Germline V lookup: CDR1 SGHVS, CDR2 FQNEAQ. CDR3 length equals 18 residues. The CDR3 loop reads CASSRNRDWGSPNYGYTF. DNA of the CDR3: TGTGCCAGCAGCCGAAATAGAGATTGGGGCTCACCTAACTATGGCTACACCTTC.

The chain joins TRBV4-1 to TRBJ1-2; D gene ambiguous. V dropped 0 bases and J dropped 2 bases, with 7 bases sitting between them. This CDR3 contains 14 residues. Germline CDR1 and CDR2: MGHRA and YSYEKL. The CDR3, as DNA: TGCGCCAGCAGCCAAGATCCGTCGAACTATGGCTACACCTTC. It is translated as CASSQDPSNYGYTF.

V gene TRBV28 combines with J gene TRBJ1-1; a possible D gene is TRBD1 (6 bases). CDR1 MDHEN and CDR2 SYDVKM come from the germline V gene. V was shortened by 4 bases and J by 8 bases, with 11 bases between the two germline ends. This CDR3 has 12 amino acids. CDR3 nucleotides: TGTGCCAGCAGTTCCCAGGGGTGGGAAGCTTTCTTT. It specifies CASSSQGWEAFF.

The chain links TRBV7-9 to TRBJ1-4, with TRBD1 as a possible D gene (6 bases). This CDR3 spans 14 amino acids. V was trimmed by 5 bases and J by 6 bases, leaving 13 bases between them. Germline CDR1 SEHNR, CDR2 FQNEAQ (reference sequence). CDR3 in amino acids: CASSPGQRDEKLFF. The CDR3 bases are TGTGCCAGCAGCCCCGGACAGAGAGATGAAAAACTGTTTTTT.

The rearrangement links TRBV30 to TRBJ1-3; D is perhaps TRBD1 (6 bases). Germline assignment: CDR1 GTSNPN and CDR2 SVGIG (reference sequence). V dropped 2 bases and J dropped 8 bases, with 16 bases sitting between them. CDR3 length: 14 amino acids. The CDR3 reads CAWSPGPSGDTIYF. The DNA of the CDR3 is TGTGCCTGGAGTCCCGGACCCTCAGGGGACACCATATATTTT.

J is TRBJ2-3 and V is TRBV7-2; 8 bases map to TRBD2. The CDR3 has 17 amino acids. CDR1 is SGHTA and CDR2 is FQGNSA in the germline V gene. The junction had 15 bases not matched to a gene; V was cut back by 5 bases and J by 5 bases. This CDR3 is CASSLARMGAGEDTQYF. Written as DNA, the CDR3 is TGTGCCAGCAGCCTCGCCCGGATGGGAGCGGGAGAAGATACGCAGTATTTT.

The J gene is TRBJ1-2, the V gene TRBV19; TRBD1 matches 11 bases. J gave up 6 bases and V 4 bases, and 7 bases lay outside the gene matches. The CDR3 is made up of 15 amino acids. The germline CDR1 and CDR2 sequences are LNHDA and SQIVND (reference sequence). CDR3 coding DNA: TGTGCCAGTAGTACAACCGGGACAGGGGGAGATGGCTACACCTTC. Encoded protein: CASSTTGTGGDGYTF.

This clone was observed a single time. The chain is built from TRBV7-2 and TRBJ2-7, with 12 bases identical to TRBD2. The length of the CDR3 is 14 residues. V dropped 5 bases and J dropped 3; count of bases not matched to a gene: 2. CDR1 is SGHTA and CDR2 is FQGNSA in the germline V gene. The CDR3 spells CASSKTSGGYEQYF. Written as DNA, the CDR3 is TGTGCCAGCAGCAAGACTAGCGGGGGCTACGAGCAGTACTTC.

The genes are TRBV14 and TRBJ2-5, with 11 nucleotides matching TRBD2. Germline V lookup: CDR1 SGHDN, CDR2 FVKESK. Trimming at V came to 5 bases and at J to 5 bases, leaving 10 bases not matched to a gene. The CDR3 is 16 residues long. In DNA form, the CDR3 reads TGTGCCAGCAGCGCCGGACTAGCGGGCCTGGCGGAGACCCAGTACTTC. Protein sequence: CASSAGLAGLAETQYF.

The gene calls are TRBV21-1 and TRBJ2-3; the table assigns TRBD1, which was not confirmed against the DNA. TRBV21-1 is marked as a pseudogene. The CDR3 is 14 residues long. CDR3 sequence: CASSIKFRTDTQYF. The DNA of the CDR3 is TGTGCCAGCAGCATCAAATTCCGCACAGATACGCAGTATTTT.

The J gene is TRBJ2-7, the V gene TRBV6-5, with D possibly being TRBD1 (6 bases). V was clipped by 0 bases and J by 6 bases, with 15 bases between them. CDR1 and CDR2 from the germline V gene are MNHEY and SVGAGI. This CDR3 has 15 residues. CDR3 amino acids: CASSYSIGGSSEQYF. CDR3 sequence (DNA): TGTGCCAGCAGTTACTCGATAGGGGGATCGTCCGAGCAGTACTTC.

The chain joins TRBV7-2 to TRBJ2-2, with D uncertain. Trimming shortened V by 4 bases and J by 6 bases, and 12 bases separated the two germline ends. The CDR3 sequence is 14 residues long. Per the germline V gene, CDR1 is SGHTA and CDR2 is FQGNSA. The CDR3 coding sequence is TGTGCCAGCAGCTCAGAACGGGTTCCCGGGGAGCTGTTTTTT. Its translation: CASSSERVPGELFF. Complete variable domain (other parts from reference TRBV7-2 and TRBJ2-2): GAGVSQSPSNKVTEKGKDVELRCDPISGHTALYWYRQSLGQGLEFLIYFQGNSAPDKSGLPSDRFSAERTGGSVSTLTIQRTQQEDSAVYLCASSSERVPGELFFGEGSRLTVL.

The chain links TRBV3-1 (or the pseudogene TRBV3-2) to TRBJ2-6; D is unresolved. CDR1 is LGHDT and CDR2 is YNNKEL in the germline V gene (reference sequence). Trimming removed 7 bases from V and 0 bases from J, with 10 bases in between. There are 15 residues in the CDR3. CDR3 DNA sequence: TGTGCCAGCACCTACAGCTTCTCTGGGGCCAACGTCCTGACTTTC. This codes for CASTYSFSGANVLTF.

This rearrangement joins TRBV9 to TRBJ1-6; D may be TRBD1 (6 bases). The CDR3 has 15 amino acids. V was pared by 4 bases and J by 8 bases, with 16 bases between. CDR1 and CDR2 from the germline V gene are SGDLS and YYNGEE. The CDR3 bases are TGTGCCAGCAGCCCCGAGGGGGTCGGGGATTCACCCCTCCACTTT. This encodes CASSPEGVGDSPLHF.

This clone appeared a few times. V usage is TRBV7-2 and J usage is TRBJ1-1; 9 bases align to TRBD1. Trimming cost V 2 bases and J 1 base; bases outside gene matches: 2. Germline V gene sequence: CDR1 SGHTA, CDR2 FQGNSA. The CDR3 is 15 residues long. In DNA, the CDR3 is TGTGCCAGCAGCTTAACAGGGGGCAGGAACACTGAAGCTTTCTTT. Its translation is CASSLTGGRNTEAFF.

The chain recombines TRBV3-1 (or the pseudogene TRBV3-2) with TRBJ1-1; D may be TRBD1 (5 bases). Looked up from germline, CDR1 is LGHDT and CDR2 is YNNKEL (reference sequence). The V gene lost 0 bases and the J gene lost 10 bases, with 9 bases spanning the gap. This CDR3 is 12 amino acids long. CDR3 sequence (DNA): TGTGCCAGCAGCCAAGAAGGGGCGGTAGCTTTCTTT. Translation: CASSQEGAVAFF.

The chain has TRBV9 and TRBJ1-2; D might be TRBD1 (5 bases). There are 15 residues in the CDR3. Germline CDR1 reads SGDLS; CDR2 reads YYNGEE. V was cut by 4 bases and J by 8 bases, with 21 bases left in between. CDR3 amino acids: CASSQAPGGERGYTF. The CDR3 nucleotides read TGTGCCAGCAGCCAAGCCCCGGGGGGAGAAAGAGGCTACACCTTC.